This T cell receptor beta chain was found in a study of blood T cell repertoires in COVID-19. Study summary: Acute and convalescent COVID-19 specimens originated in the United States, Italy and Spain. T cells, B-cell-depleted T cells, or PBMCs provided the cDNA or gDNA that served as material.

CDR1 is SQVTM and CDR2 is ANQGSEA in the germline V gene. The CDR3 contains 14 residues. Trimming removed 0 bases from V and 4 bases from J, with 12 bases in between. Using immunoSEQ multiplex PCR, the repertoire was profiled, and TCRdb retains in-frame clones only, with some absent. The data hold roughly 340,000 clones, with about 90% observed a single time. Specimen: peripheral blood. The clonotype was recovered from a woman under 30 who had recovered from COVID-19. The gene calls are TRBV29-1 and TRBJ1-1; D not resolved. In nucleotides, the CDR3 is TGCAGCGTTGAAGATCCCGGGTCGGCCACTGAAGCTTTCTTT. Translating it yields CSVEDPGSATEAFF.